Below, 26 T cell receptor beta chains from the same sample are listed, as sequenced in a study of CD8 T cells in ankylosing spondylitis. TCRdb called the 5' RACE reads again in MiXCR, with one record for every CDR3 protein. This sample yields 200,000 to 250,000 distinct CDR3 sequences, of which about 10% are seen a single time; 2.5% to 3% belongs to the top ten. Sequences were obtained from blood, either unsorted or a sorted T cell fraction (not recorded which). These receptors were collected from a male donor with ankylosing spondylitis or in good health (not recorded which).

At least ten counts were recorded for this clonotype. The chain joins TRBV20-1 to TRBJ2-1; 10 nucleotides match TRBD2. The CDR3 has 15 amino acids. CDR1 is DFQATT, CDR2 SNEGSKA, per germline (reference sequence). The V gene end was trimmed by 5 bases and the J gene end by 0 bases; junction bases not matched to a gene: 4. This chain's CDR3 is CSARGTSDSYNEQFF. The CDR3 bases are TGCAGTGCTCGAGGGACTAGCGACTCCTACAATGAGCAGTTCTTC.

The V gene is TRBV20-1, the J gene TRBJ1-2, with 9 bases aligning to TRBD1. The V gene end was trimmed by 7 bases and the J gene end by 0 bases; junction bases not matched to a gene: 6. CDR3 length equals 14 residues. The germline CDR1 and CDR2 sequences are DFQATT and SNEGSKA (reference sequence). The CDR3 loop reads CSGPDRGTNYGYTF. The CDR3 nucleotides are TGCAGTGGCCCGGACAGGGGTACTAACTATGGCTACACCTTC.

This clonotype was counted at least ten times. The gene calls are TRBV5-1 and TRBJ2-2; D gene unclear. CDR1 and CDR2 from the germline V gene are SGHRS and YFSETQ. The CDR3 is 15 residues long. With 6 bases removed from V and 1 base from J, the gap between germline ends came to 13 bases. The CDR3 bases are TGCGCCAGCAAATCGGGTAACCTGAACACCGGGGAGCTGTTTTTT. Amino acid sequence: CASKSGNLNTGELFF. The variable domain in full, with the rest retrieved from reference TRBV5-1 and TRBJ2-2, is KAGVTQTPRYLIKTRGQQVTLSCSPISGHRSVSWYQQTPGQGLQFLFEYFSETQRNKGNFPGRFSGRQFSNSRSEMNVSTLELGDSALYLCASKSGNLNTGELFFGEGSRLTVL.

This clonotype was seen more than once but under ten times. V gene TRBV7-2 combines with J gene TRBJ1-1, with D possibly TRBD1 on 5 matching bases. V lost 2 bases to trimming and J lost 1 base, with 14 bases between them. Germline CDR1 is SGHTA and CDR2 is FQGNSA. This CDR3 has 16 amino acids. The CDR3 is CASSLPLRGWNTEAFF. The CDR3, as DNA: TGTGCCAGCAGCTTACCGCTTCGGGGGTGGAACACTGAAGCTTTCTTT.

There are many counts of this clonotype. The chain recombines TRBV5-6 with TRBJ2-7; either TRBD1 or TRBD2 may fit D (5 bases each). Germline loops: CDR1 SGHDT, CDR2 YYEEEE. The CDR3 runs 16 residues. The V and J ends lost 3 bases and 2 bases respectively, with 18 bases between them. This CDR3 reads CASSSPPGPAPYEQYF. In DNA form, the CDR3 reads TGTGCCAGCAGCTCCCCACCGGGACCGGCACCCTACGAGCAGTACTTC.

This clonotype was detected ten times or more. The J gene is TRBJ1-4, the V gene TRBV5-1, with D maybe TRBD1 (6 bases). Per germline, CDR1 SGHRS and CDR2 YFSETQ. The CDR3 is made up of 14 amino acids. Trimming left V 0 bases short and J 4 bases short, with 7 bases between. The DNA for the CDR3 is TGCGCCAGCAGCTTGGAGGGGGGTAATGAAAAACTGTTTTTT. Its translation: CASSLEGGNEKLFF. Full variable domain (rest looked up from reference TRBV5-1 and TRBJ1-4): KAGVTQTPRYLIKTRGQQVTLSCSPISGHRSVSWYQQTPGQGLQFLFEYFSETQRNKGNFPGRFSGRQFSNSRSEMNVSTLELGDSALYLCASSLEGGNEKLFFGSGTQLSVL.

This clonotype occurred a few times. The J gene is TRBJ2-7, the V gene TRBV20-1; 9 bases are shared with TRBD1. V shed 3 bases, J shed 0 bases, and the junction held 6 bases outside the gene matches. The CDR3 is 15 residues long. CDR1 is DFQATT, CDR2 SNEGSKA, per germline (reference sequence). For the CDR3, the DNA is TGCAGTGCTAGTAGTGGGACAGGGACCTCCTACGAGCAGTACTTC. Its translation: CSASSGTGTSYEQYF.

This clonotype was counted at least ten times. DNA for the CDR3: TGTGCCAGCAGTGGACTAGCGGGAGTTTCCTACAATGAGCAGTTCTTC. It codes for CASSGLAGVSYNEQFF. The J gene is TRBJ2-1, the V gene TRBV6-1; 12 nucleotides agree with TRBD2. Looked up from germline, CDR1 is MNHNS and CDR2 is SASEGT. The CDR3 is made up of 16 amino acids. Germline trimming cut 4 bases from V and 1 base from J; bases unmatched to any gene: 2.

This clonotype was recorded at least ten times. The chain employs TRBV20-1 and TRBJ1-1; possibly TRBD1 for D (6 bases). Deletions cut 6 bases from V and 1 base from J, with 21 bases between. Germline values: CDR1 DFQATT, CDR2 SNEGSKA (reference sequence). The CDR3 runs to 16 residues. The CDR3, as DNA: TGCAGTGCCAACGAACCCAGGGGCCCCACGAACACTGAAGCTTTCTTT. Encoded protein: CSANEPRGPTNTEAFF.

This clonotype was seen many times. The chain links TRBV21-1 to TRBJ2-7; TRBD1 is the table's D call, not checked against the DNA. TRBV21-1 is shown as a pseudogene. This CDR3 contains 17 residues. CDR3 region: CASSKKATDRWTYEQYF. The CDR3, as DNA: TGTGCCAGCAGCAAAAAGGCCACAGACAGATGGACCTACGAGCAGTACTTC.

This clonotype came up many times. The chain is built from TRBV2 and TRBJ2-1; TRBD2 matches 10 bases. The CDR3 consists of 15 residues. Germline lookup yields CDR1 SNHLY and CDR2 FYNNEI. V lost 4 bases, J lost 9 bases, and 9 bases stayed unmatched. The CDR3 sequence is CASSVPSGSKVEQFF. In DNA, the CDR3 is TGTGCCAGCAGTGTTCCTAGCGGGAGTAAGGTTGAGCAGTTCTTC.

This clonotype was picked up many times. The gene calls are TRBV4-1 and TRBJ2-2, with D possibly called TRBD1 or TRBD2 (5 bases each). The V end lost 2 bases, the J end lost 6 bases, and 13 bases lay between the germline ends. The CDR3 runs to 15 residues. The germline CDR1 and CDR2 sequences are MGHRA and YSYEKL. The chain's CDR3 is CASSQLGMGAGELFF. The CDR3 DNA follows: TGCGCCAGCAGCCAATTGGGAATGGGGGCCGGGGAGCTGTTTTTT.

The V and J genes are TRBV7-2 and TRBJ2-5; 7 nucleotides line up with TRBD1. Germline V gives CDR1 SGHTA, CDR2 FQGNSA. The CDR3 spans 14 residues. V shed 6 bases, J shed 5 bases, and the junction held 9 bases outside the gene matches. The CDR3 DNA sequence: TGTGCCAGCAGTCGAACGACAGGGATGGAGACCCAGTACTTC. Translating it yields CASSRTTGMETQYF.

This clonotype was seen many times. V and J are TRBV15 and TRBJ2-1; no clear D. The CDR3 consists of 13 residues. Trimming took 0 bases from V and 7 from J, leaving 7 bases between them. Germline V gene lookup returns CDR1 LNHNV and CDR2 YYDKDF (reference sequence). The CDR3 bases are TGTGCCACCAGCAGAGACCCACTAAATGAGCAGTTCTTC. Translated: CATSRDPLNEQFF.

This clonotype appeared many times. The chain employs TRBV10-3 and TRBJ2-7; D not resolved. CDR1 is ENHRY, CDR2 SYGVKD, per germline. The V end was cut by 7 bases, the J end by 2 bases, with 12 bases between. CDR3 length: 13 amino acids. CDR3 bases: TGTGCCATCAACAGCCAGGTGACCTACGAGCAGTACTTC. Protein product: CAINSQVTYEQYF.

In its sample, this clonotype was seen many times. The rearrangement joins TRBV29-1 to TRBJ2-3; the D gene could be TRBD1 or TRBD2 (5 bases each). Per the germline V gene, CDR1 is SQVTM and CDR2 is ANQGSEA. Trimming removed 6 bases from V and 4 bases from J, with 20 bases in between. The CDR3 has 15 residues. CDR3 amino acids: CSVDGLPRGPDTQYF. In DNA form, the CDR3 reads TGCAGCGTCGACGGACTCCCCCGGGGCCCAGATACGCAGTATTTT.

This clonotype showed up many times. The chain links TRBV3-1 to TRBJ2-7, with D unresolved. CDR1 is LGHDT and CDR2 is YNNKEL in the germline V gene (reference sequence). The CDR3 length is 14 residues. Between the trimmed V and J ends, which lost 0 bases and 6 bases, there was a span of 12 bases. The CDR3 loop is CASSQDRRAPEQYF. The DNA of the CDR3 is TGTGCCAGCAGCCAAGATCGAAGGGCACCCGAGCAGTACTTC.

This clonotype was observed many times. V is TRBV25-1 and J is TRBJ2-7, with 7 positions matching TRBD1. The V segment lost 1 base and the J segment 3 bases; nucleotides outside the gene matches: 6. The germline gives CDR1 MGHDK, CDR2 SYGVNS. The CDR3 is 15 amino acids. CDR3 nucleotides: TGTGCCAGCAGTGAATTGGGGACAGACCACTACGAGCAGTACTTC. This translates into CASSELGTDHYEQYF.

There are many counts of this clonotype. An end of the junction differs from the germline gene, which may be a read error. The chain is built from TRBV6-4 and TRBJ2-2; either TRBD1 or TRBD2 may supply D (5 bases each). CDR3 length: 14 residues. Germline assignment: CDR1 MRHNA and CDR2 SNTAGT. The CDR3 bases are TGTGCCAGCAATGACGGGGCGTCTTCCGGGGAGCTGTTTTTT. As protein: CASNDGASSGELFF.

Comments on this clonotype: Without the conserved terminal phenylalanine or tryptophan, this CDR3 likely stems from a read error. The V call is TRBV12-5, the J call TRBJ1-1, with 7 bases lining up with TRBD1. The CDR3 covers 13 residues. Trimming removed 5 bases from V and 7 bases from J; junction bases left unmatched: 7. Germline assignment: CDR1 LGHNT and CDR2 FRNRAP. CDR3 residues: CASGPDRVIEAFL. The CDR3 DNA sequence: TGTGCTAGTGGTCCCGACAGGGTGATTGAAGCTTTCCTT.

The rearrangement joins TRBV3-1 to TRBJ2-4, with D maybe TRBD1 (5 bases). The CDR3 has 15 residues. Germline V gene sequence: CDR1 LGHDT, CDR2 YNNKEL (reference sequence). With 1 base removed from V and 7 bases from J, the gap between germline ends came to 14 bases. The CDR3 here is CASSQVGQGSNIQYF. CDR3 nucleotides: TGTGCCAGCAGCCAAGTCGGGCAGGGATCCAACATTCAGTACTTC.

This clonotype was picked up many times. V and J are TRBV5-1 and TRBJ1-1, with 7 bases matching TRBD1. Per germline, CDR1 SGHRS and CDR2 YFSETQ. CDR3 length: 14 amino acids. The trim removed 4 bases at V and 4 bases at J, leaving 7 bases unmatched. CDR3 in DNA: TGCGCCAGCAGCGCTGGACAGGCGGTCACTGAAGCTTTCTTT. Residues: CASSAGQAVTEAFF. Full variable domain (remainder filled in from reference TRBV5-1 and TRBJ1-1): KAGVTQTPRYLIKTRGQQVTLSCSPISGHRSVSWYQQTPGQGLQFLFEYFSETQRNKGNFPGRFSGRQFSNSRSEMNVSTLELGDSALYLCASSAGQAVTEAFFGQGTRLTVV.

The sample holds many counts of this clonotype. The chain employs TRBV6-5 and TRBJ2-2; D gene uncertain. CDR1 and CDR2 (germline): MNHEY, SVGAGI. The V gene lost 5 bases and the J gene lost 6 bases, with 7 bases spanning the gap. The CDR3 runs to 12 residues. CDR3 DNA: TGTGCCAGCAGTCGTACGGCCGGGGAGCTGTTTTTT. This encodes CASSRTAGELFF.

Many counts were recorded for this clonotype. The V gene is TRBV12-5, the J gene TRBJ2-7, with D hard to call. There are 15 residues in the CDR3. Trimming took 1 base from V and 0 from J, leaving 10 bases between them. Germline CDR1 LGHNT, CDR2 FRNRAP. The CDR3 DNA follows: TGTGCTAGTGGTTTGGGGGCAGGCGGCTCCTACGAGCAGTACTTC. This codes for CASGLGAGGSYEQYF.

This clonotype was counted at least ten times. The chain couples TRBV12-3 or TRBV12-4 to TRBJ2-7; 14 bases match TRBD2. There are 19 residues in the CDR3. The V gene end was trimmed by 6 bases and the J gene end by 4 bases; junction bases not matched to a gene: 17. CDR3 protein: CASSPLSIGTSGRGYEQYF. In nucleotides, the CDR3 is TGTGCCAGCAGCCCTCTCTCGATCGGGACTAGCGGGAGAGGGTACGAGCAGTACTTC.

This clonotype occurred a few times. This chain connects TRBV19 to TRBJ1-1, with D hard to call. CDR3 length: 14 amino acids. Trimming stripped 6 bases from V and 0 bases from J, with 11 bases between. Germline CDR1 reads LNHDA; CDR2 reads SQIVND (reference sequence). CDR3 DNA sequence: TGTGCCAGTAGCCGCCCGGGAGTGAACACTGAAGCTTTCTTT. Its translation is CASSRPGVNTEAFF.